This entry describes one T cell receptor beta chain. In the original analysis: Reference gene primers were amplified, and this amplification served to estimate nucleated cell counts. Generated by immunoSEQ multiplex PCR, the TCRdb table keeps only in-frame clones and is missing some. V and J calls and clone size are as listed in that table; D and trimming were resolved from the DNA. Found here are some 100,000 clones, around 83% of them singletons; the top ten hold under 8%. The V end lost 2 bases, the J end lost 2 bases, and 7 bases lay between the germline ends. The CDR3 runs 14 residues. Germline CDR1 reads KGHDR; CDR2 reads SFDVKD. These data originate in a study of blood T cell repertoires in COVID-19. In the study overall: In each case, the material was cDNA or gDNA derived from T cells, B-cell-depleted T cells, or PBMCs.

The sequencing sample was made of peripheral blood. The V gene is TRBV24-1, the J gene TRBJ2-3, with D possibly being TRBD1 (5 bases). The sequence was obtained from an elderly woman with active or convalescent COVID-19. Written as DNA, the CDR3 is TGTGCCACCAGTGATTCTGGGGCCACAGATACGCAGTATTTT. Translating gives CATSDSGATDTQYF.